What follows describes a single TCR beta chain. In the authors' methods: How many nucleated cells were present was estimated from reference gene primer amplification. Data came from immunoSEQ multiplex PCR; TCRdb stores just in-frame clones and leaves some out. V and J calls and clone size follow that table, whereas D and trimming were derived from the DNA. The sample gives about 14,000 clones, about 80% of which show up once; about 25% is in the top ten. This sample was taken from a study of blood T cell repertoires in COVID-19. Study at large: From the United States, Italy and Spain came samples of acute and convalescent COVID-19. Sources were T cells, B-cell-depleted T cells, or PBMCs; the material itself was cDNA or gDNA.

CDR1 is KGHSH, CDR2 LQKENI, per germline. Trimming took 4 bases from V and 3 from J, leaving 12 bases between them. The CDR3 is 14 residues long. Material: peripheral blood. The TCR was taken from a woman aged 60-70 years with acute or convalescent COVID-19. The chain is built from TRBV18 and TRBJ1-2; D is undetermined. The CDR3 loop reads CASSLDTEHYGYTF. CDR3 DNA: TGTGCCAGCTCACTCGATACCGAGCACTATGGCTACACCTTC.